This TCR beta chain was profiled in a study of blood T cell repertoires in COVID-19. Sequenced by immunoSEQ multiplex PCR; TCRdb stores in-frame clones only, minus some. The profile covers 150,000 to 200,000 clones, with roughly 80% appearing a single time and 2.8% taken by the ten largest. There are 15 residues in the CDR3. V lost 6 bases, J lost 5 bases, and 9 bases stayed unmatched. The germline gives CDR1 LNHDA, CDR2 SQIVND (reference sequence). The source of this sequence is a man between 65 and 79 years old with acute or convalescent COVID-19. Sequenced input: peripheral blood. The chain links TRBV19 to TRBJ1-4; 7 positions agree with TRBD1. The CDR3: CASREGTVKNEKLFF. The CDR3 DNA sequence: TGTGCCAGTAGGGAAGGGACAGTCAAAAATGAAAAACTGTTTTTT.